This note documents a single T cell receptor (beta chain) sequence. No antigen is known for it. This entry is derived from a study of T cell responses to AZD1222 COVID-19 vaccine. In the study overall: Analysis merged second doses at about 4 or about 12 weeks. Findings and caveats of the study: Clonal diversity was possibly underestimated, and the donors were mostly white British, with more females.

Repertoires were generated with immunoSEQ multiplex PCR, while TCRdb's copy carries only in-frame clones and drops some. Altogether 90,000 to 150,000 clones are present, around 85% being singletons, with the ten largest covering 2% to 2.5%. The CDR3 totals 15 residues. V was clipped by 7 bases and J by 5 bases, with 18 bases between them. Germline CDR1 reads MDHEN; CDR2 reads SYDVKM. The chain carries TRBV28 and TRBJ2-1; D possibly corresponds to TRBD1 (6 bases). This sample comprised peripheral blood, obtained on day 0 of AZD1222 vaccination. The receptor was derived from an adult in good health. The CDR3 here is CASTLGGHADNEQFF. In DNA, the CDR3 is TGTGCCAGCACCTTAGGGGGACACGCCGACAATGAGCAGTTCTTC.